The next 13 T cell receptor beta chains were all read from a single sample in a study of blood T cell repertoires in COVID-19. The data were produced by immunoSEQ multiplex PCR, yet TCRdb's version contains in-frame clones alone and is incomplete. The profile shows 150,000 to 200,000 clones, 80% to 85% of them singletons. Sequencing was carried out using PBMCs or T cells enriched from blood (not recorded which). Receptor source: a man in his 70s who had been exposed to COVID-19.

V gene TRBV18 combines with J gene TRBJ1-5, with D tentatively TRBD1 (6 bases). Trimming took 3 bases from V and 0 from J, leaving 12 bases between them. Germline loops: CDR1 KGHSH, CDR2 LQKENI. This CDR3 spans 16 amino acids. CDR3 in amino acids: CASSPPGHFSNQPQHF. CDR3 bases: TGTGCCAGCTCACCCCCGGGACACTTTAGCAATCAGCCCCAGCATTTT.

This chain connects TRBV28 to TRBJ2-5; TRBD1 is a possible D gene (5 bases). V lost 6 bases and J 5 bases, leaving 13 bases between the germline ends. The germline CDR1 and CDR2 sequences are MDHEN and SYDVKM. The CDR3 loop spans 13 amino acids. The CDR3 sequence: CASRTAPRETQYF. CDR3 DNA sequence: TGTGCCAGCAGGACAGCCCCCAGGGAGACCCAGTACTTC. Complete variable domain (other parts from reference TRBV28 and TRBJ2-5): DVKVTQSSRYLVKRTGEKVFLECVQDMDHENMFWYRQDPGLGLRLIYFSYDVKMKEKGDIPEGYSVSREKKERFSLILESASTNQTSMYLCASRTAPRETQYFGPGTRLLVL.

The chain links TRBV7-2 to TRBJ2-3; TRBD1 matches 8 bases. In germline, CDR1 is SGHTA, CDR2 FQGNSA. After removal of 7 bases from V and 4 bases from J, the junction contained 4 bases not matched to a gene. The CDR3 contains 13 residues. CDR3: CASTKDRADTQYF. In DNA form, the CDR3 reads TGTGCCAGCACCAAGGACAGGGCAGATACGCAGTATTTT.

The chain links TRBV19 to TRBJ1-5; D remains ambiguous. V was cut by 5 bases and J by 0 bases, with 8 bases left in between. In germline, CDR1 is LNHDA, CDR2 SQIVND (reference sequence). CDR3 length: 14 residues. The CDR3 nucleotides are TGTGCCAGTAGTGAGTTGAGTAGCAATCAGCCCCAGCATTTT. Translating gives CASSELSSNQPQHF.

This sequence joins TRBV6-5 and TRBJ1-5, with 7 nucleotides matching TRBD1. From germline, CDR1 is MNHEY and CDR2 SVGAGI. V was pared by 5 bases and J by 6 bases, with 4 bases of the junction left unmatched. This CDR3 is 13 amino acids long. The DNA for the CDR3 is TGTGCCAGCAGTAGAGACAGGGCTCAGCCCCAGCATTTT. As protein: CASSRDRAQPQHF.

J is TRBJ1-4 and V is TRBV7-2, with 8 bases lining up with TRBD1. Trimming at V came to 0 bases and at J to 12 bases, leaving 9 bases not matched to a gene. Germline CDR1 SGHTA, CDR2 FQGNSA. CDR3 length: 15 residues. DNA of the CDR3: TGTGCCAGCAGCTTAGCCTATCAAAGGACAGGGCAACTGTTTTTT. Amino acid sequence: CASSLAYQRTGQLFF.

The chain combines TRBV3-1 (or the pseudogene TRBV3-2) with TRBJ1-3; D not certain. The length of the CDR3 is 13 residues. Germline V gene sequence: CDR1 LGHDT, CDR2 YNNKEL (reference sequence). The V end lost 4 bases, the J end lost 7 bases, and 11 bases lay between the germline ends. CDR3 protein: CASSPPGINTIYF. The CDR3 nucleotides read TGTGCCAGCAGCCCACCGGGGATTAACACCATATATTTT.

The chain couples TRBV6-2 or TRBV6-3 to TRBJ1-1, with D unresolved. V lost 2 bases, J lost 1 base, and 5 bases lay in between. This CDR3 spans 13 amino acids. Germline V CDR1 and CDR2: MNHEY, SVGEGT. The CDR3 loop is CASSYESNTEAFF. For the CDR3, the DNA is TGTGCCAGCAGTTACGAGTCGAACACTGAAGCTTTCTTT.

The chain is built from TRBV3-1 (or the pseudogene TRBV3-2) and TRBJ2-1; D call uncertain. The CDR3 consists of 13 residues. Germline lookup yields CDR1 LGHDT and CDR2 YNNKEL (reference sequence). V was cut by 0 bases and J by 9 bases, with 9 bases left in between. CDR3: CASSQEGPFEQFF. CDR3 sequence (DNA): TGTGCCAGCAGCCAAGAGGGCCCGTTTGAGCAGTTCTTC.

The chain carries TRBV25-1 and TRBJ1-2, with D perhaps TRBD1 (6 bases). The V gene's germline CDR1 is MGHDK and CDR2 SYGVNS. The CDR3 covers 14 residues. The ends were cut back, 1 base at V and 5 bases at J, with 11 bases in the middle. The CDR3 sequence is CASSESGGPYGYTF. The CDR3 DNA reads as TGTGCCAGCAGTGAATCCGGGGGGCCTTATGGCTACACCTTC.

The gene calls are TRBV30 and TRBJ2-1, with TRBD1 matching over 8 bases. The germline V gene has CDR1 GTSNPN and CDR2 SVGIG (reference sequence). The CDR3 totals 16 residues. J was trimmed by 4 bases and V by 3 bases; bases with no gene match: 11. DNA of the CDR3: TGTGCCTGGAGCGACAGGGGTGTTGTACGGTACAATGAGCAGTTCTTC. This codes for CAWSDRGVVRYNEQFF. Supplemented by reference TRBV30 and TRBJ2-1, the full variable domain reads SQTIHQWPATLVQPVGSPLSLECTVEGTSNPNLYWYRQAAGRGLQLLFYSVGIGQISSEVPQNLSASRPQDRQFILSSKKLLLSDSGFYLCAWSDRGVVRYNEQFFGPGTRLTVL.

The CDR3 reads CASGFTTNEKLFF. CDR3 DNA sequence: TGTGCCAGCGGTTTCACAACTAATGAAAAACTGTTTTTT. J is TRBJ1-4 and V is TRBV19; no reliable D call. The V end was cut by 9 bases, the J end by 0 bases, with 8 bases between. This CDR3 has 13 amino acids. Germline CDR1 reads LNHDA; CDR2 reads SQIVND (reference sequence).

J is TRBJ2-3 and V is TRBV6-5, with D uncertain. The CDR3 spans 15 residues. Per germline, CDR1 MNHEY and CDR2 SVGAGI. Between the trimmed V and J ends, which lost 6 bases and 0 bases, there was a span of 13 bases. The CDR3 sequence is CASSLTGTSTDTQYF. In DNA form, the CDR3 reads TGTGCCAGCAGCTTGACTGGTACTAGCACAGATACGCAGTATTTT.